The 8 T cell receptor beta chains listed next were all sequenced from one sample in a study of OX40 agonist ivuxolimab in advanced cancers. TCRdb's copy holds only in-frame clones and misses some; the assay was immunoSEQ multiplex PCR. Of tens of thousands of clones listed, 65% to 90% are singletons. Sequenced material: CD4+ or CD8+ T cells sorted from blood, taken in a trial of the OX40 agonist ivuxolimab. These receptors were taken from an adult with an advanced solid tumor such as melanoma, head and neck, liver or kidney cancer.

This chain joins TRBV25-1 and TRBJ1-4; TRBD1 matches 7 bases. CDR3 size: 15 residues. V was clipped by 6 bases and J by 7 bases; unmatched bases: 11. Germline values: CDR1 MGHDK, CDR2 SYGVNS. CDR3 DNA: TGTGCCAGCAGCCCCGGATCAGGGGGAGGTGAAAAACTGTTTTTT. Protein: CASSPGSGGGEKLFF.

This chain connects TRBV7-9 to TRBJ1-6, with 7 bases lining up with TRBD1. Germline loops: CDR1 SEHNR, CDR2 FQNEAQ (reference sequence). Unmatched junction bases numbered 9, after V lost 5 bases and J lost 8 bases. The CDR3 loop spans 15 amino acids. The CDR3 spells CASSKEGQFYSPLHF. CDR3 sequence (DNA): TGTGCCAGCAGCAAGGAGGGACAGTTCTATTCACCCCTCCACTTT.

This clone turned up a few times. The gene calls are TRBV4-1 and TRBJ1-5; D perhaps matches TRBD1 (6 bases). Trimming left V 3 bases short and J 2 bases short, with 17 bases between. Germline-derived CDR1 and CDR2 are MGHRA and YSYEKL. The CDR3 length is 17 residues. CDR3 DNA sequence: TGCGCCAGCAGCCAGGGATGGGGGGCGGATGGCAATCAGCCCCAGCATTTT. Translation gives CASSQGWGADGNQPQHF.

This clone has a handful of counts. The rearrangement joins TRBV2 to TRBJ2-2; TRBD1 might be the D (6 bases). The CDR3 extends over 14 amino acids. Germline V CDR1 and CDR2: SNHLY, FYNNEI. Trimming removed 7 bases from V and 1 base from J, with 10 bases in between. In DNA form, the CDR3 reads TGTGCCAGCAAGGAACAGGGGAACACCGGGGAGCTGTTTTTT. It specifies CASKEQGNTGELFF.

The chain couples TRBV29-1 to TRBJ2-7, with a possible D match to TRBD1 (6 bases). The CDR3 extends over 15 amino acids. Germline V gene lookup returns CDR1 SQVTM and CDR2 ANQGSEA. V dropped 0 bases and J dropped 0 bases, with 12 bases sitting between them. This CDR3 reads CSVEDVTGFSYEQYF. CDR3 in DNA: TGCAGCGTTGAAGACGTAACAGGGTTCTCCTACGAGCAGTACTTC.

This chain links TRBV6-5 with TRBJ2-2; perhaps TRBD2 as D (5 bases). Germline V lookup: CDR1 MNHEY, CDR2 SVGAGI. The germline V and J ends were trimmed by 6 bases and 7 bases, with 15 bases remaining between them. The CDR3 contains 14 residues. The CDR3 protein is CASRPKRDFGELFF. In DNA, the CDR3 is TGTGCCAGCAGACCCAAGAGGGATTTCGGGGAGCTGTTTTTT.

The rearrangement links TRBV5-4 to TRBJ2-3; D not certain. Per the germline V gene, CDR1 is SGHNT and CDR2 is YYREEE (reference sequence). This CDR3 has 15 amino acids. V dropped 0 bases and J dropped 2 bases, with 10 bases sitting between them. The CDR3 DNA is TGTGCCAGCAGCTTGGGTCAAATACCCACAGATACGCAGTATTTT. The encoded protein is CASSLGQIPTDTQYF.

CDR3 protein: CASSLAGGATNEKLFF. The CDR3 DNA sequence: TGTGCCAGCAGCTTAGCGGGAGGCGCAACTAATGAAAAACTGTTTTTT. The V gene is TRBV7-8, the J gene TRBJ1-4; D not resolved. V was shortened by 0 bases and J by 0 bases, with 8 bases between the two germline ends. The CDR3 covers 16 residues. CDR1 is SGHVS and CDR2 is FQNEAQ in the germline V gene. Filled out from reference TRBV7-8 and TRBJ1-4, the complete variable domain reads GAGVSQSPRYKVAKRGQDVALRCDPISGHVSLFWYQQALGQGPEFLTYFQNEAQLDKSGLPSDRFFAERPEGSVSTLKIQRTQQEDSAVYLCASSLAGGATNEKLFFGSGTQLSVL.